The rows below give T cell receptor beta chains drawn from one sample of a study of PD-L1 blockade in urothelial cancer. Clones were sequenced by immunoSEQ multiplex PCR, and TCRdb holds only the in-frame ones, with some missing. The repertoire holds under 40,000 clones, with 75% to 90% as singletons. Material: PBMCs, obtained around atezolizumab (anti-PD-L1) treatment. These receptors all stem from a man aged 50-59 years with urothelial cancer. CDR3s include the opening cysteine and the closing phenylalanine or tryptophan. A D gene is named only where the DNA matches it firmly. A row's size may be missing; if present it is once, few, many or a size class.

>TRBV2|TRBJ1-5|.|14|.
TGTGCCAGCAGACGCGGGGGTGGGGGTCAGCCCCAGCATTTT
CASRRGGGGQPQHF
>TRBV4-1|TRBJ2-3|few|14|TRBD1
TGCGCCAGCAGCCAAGAGACAGGGGTTTATACGCAGTATTTT
CASSQETGVYTQYF
>TRBV5-1|TRBJ2-2|.|16|.
TGCGCCAGCAGCTTGGCCAGGGACTCGAACACCGGGGAGCTGTTTTTT
CASSLARDSNTGELFF
>TRBV9|TRBJ1-1|few|11|.
TGTGCCAGCAGCACCGGGACAGAAGCTTTCTTT
CASSTGTEAFF
>TRBV5-1|TRBJ2-3|.|14|.
TGCGCCAGCAGCTTGGGTTCGGGAACGGATACGCAGTATTTT
CASSLGSGTDTQYF
>TRBV7-9|TRBJ1-3|few|16|TRBD1
TGTGCCAGCAGACCAAACTCACAGGGGACTGGAAACACCATATATTTT
CASRPNSQGTGNTIYF
>TRBV5-6|TRBJ2-2|.|19|TRBD2
TGTGCCAGCAGTTTCGGACTAGCGGGGAGGGACCGAGGCACCGGGGAGCTGTTTTTT
CASSFGLAGRDRGTGELFF
>TRBV6-5|TRBJ2-7|.|13|TRBD2
TGTGCCAGCAGAGTAGCGGGAGCCTACGAGCAGTACTTC
CASRVAGAYEQYF
>TRBV9|TRBJ1-2|.|14|.
TGTGCCAGCAGCCCCCGGGACTGGGGATATGGCTACACCTTC
CASSPRDWGYGYTF
>TRBV19|TRBJ2-3|.|16|TRBD1
TGTGCCAGTAGTCCCGACAGGGGTGGTAAAACAGATACGCAGTATTTT
CASSPDRGGKTDTQYF
>TRBV18|TRBJ2-1|.|12|.
TGTGCCAGCTCCCCGTTGAGGGATGAGCAGTTCTTC
CASSPLRDEQFF
>TRBV20-1|TRBJ2-1|once|11|.
TGCAGTGAATCGGGAAAGGGTGAGCAGTTCTTC
CSESGKGEQFF
>TRBV9|TRBJ2-2|.|15|TRBD1
TGTGCCAGCAGCCCCGACAGGGGGAAGGCCGGGGAGCTGTTTTTT
CASSPDRGKAGELFF
>TRBV18|TRBJ2-7|.|15|TRBD2
TGTGCCAGCTCACCGTACACTAGCGGGAGTTCACAGCAGTACTTC
CASSPYTSGSSQQYF
>TRBV6-6|TRBJ1-2|.|13|.
TGTGCCAGCGATAATTCCGGGAACTATGGCTACACCTTC
CASDNSGNYGYTF
>TRBV10-3|TRBJ2-1|.|15|TRBD1
TGTGCCATCGGAAAGACAGGGGGCTCCTACAATGAGCAGTTCTTC
CAIGKTGGSYNEQFF
>TRBV30|TRBJ2-2|.|14|TRBD1
TGTGCCCGCACCGGGACAGGGAACACCGGGGAGCTGTTTTTT
CARTGTGNTGELFF